The source of this T cell receptor (beta chain) is a study of T cells in Graves' hyperthyroidism and ophthalmopathy. Comment on this clonotype: Antigen specificity is unknown.

Researchers took RNA transcripts and amplified the TCR beta CDR3 regions from them. Researchers ran a first-round RT-PCR on the TCR CDR3 using the HTBI primer set. Via MiXCR, TCRdb re-called the multiplex PCR reads, giving one row per CDR3 protein. The sample consists of fewer than 450,000 distinct CDR3 sequences, about 18% of them appearing once. Points from the study as a whole: Median prediction lead before ophthalmopathy onset was 6.5 months with the model.

This CDR3 spans 13 amino acids. From germline, CDR1 is SQVTM and CDR2 ANQGSEA. With 6 bases removed from V and 5 bases from J, the gap between germline ends came to 14 bases. The clonotype was recovered from a man aged 18-30 years with Graves' ophthalmopathy. The sequenced sample consisted of blood. The J gene is TRBJ1-5, the V gene TRBV29-1; D remains unclear. CDR3: CSVGSGKDQPQHF. For the CDR3, the DNA is TGCAGCGTGGGATCGGGAAAGGATCAGCCCCAGCATTTT.